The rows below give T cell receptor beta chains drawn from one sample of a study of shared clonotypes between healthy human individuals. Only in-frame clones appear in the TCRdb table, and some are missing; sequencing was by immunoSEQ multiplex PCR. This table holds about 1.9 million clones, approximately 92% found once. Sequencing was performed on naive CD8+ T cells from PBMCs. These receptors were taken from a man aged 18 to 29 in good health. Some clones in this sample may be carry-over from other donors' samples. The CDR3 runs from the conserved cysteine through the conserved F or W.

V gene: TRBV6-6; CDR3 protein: CASSYGDPEQYF
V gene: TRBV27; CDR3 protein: CASSSLDRSYEQYF
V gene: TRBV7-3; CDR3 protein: CASSPKPGQGFVELFF
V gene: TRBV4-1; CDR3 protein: CASSRWDRDGYTF
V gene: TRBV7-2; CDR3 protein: CASSSGLAVLVWDEQFF
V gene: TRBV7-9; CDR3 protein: CASSGRTGHSQETQYF
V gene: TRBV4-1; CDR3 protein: CASSQEGPSYEQYF
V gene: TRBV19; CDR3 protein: CASSIVNPYNEQFF
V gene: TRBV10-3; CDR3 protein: CAIRGGENQETQYF
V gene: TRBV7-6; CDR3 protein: CASSSLAGVTDTQYF
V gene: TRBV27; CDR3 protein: CASSPELPHYGYTF
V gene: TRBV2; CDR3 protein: CANPGFYGYTF
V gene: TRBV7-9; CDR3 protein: CASSLEVPQFF
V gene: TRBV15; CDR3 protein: CATRDRTGSLKTQYF
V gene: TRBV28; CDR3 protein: CASSLKLAGYEQYF
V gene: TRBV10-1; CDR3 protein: CASSPPGPQSYEQYF
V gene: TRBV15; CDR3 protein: CATSLPEGDTQYF
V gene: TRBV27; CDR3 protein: CASTLGSPRGGELFF
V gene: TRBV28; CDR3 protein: CASSFPSVGLIYEQYF
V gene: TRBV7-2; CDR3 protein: CASSLAGGFVQYF
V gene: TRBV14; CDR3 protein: CASSQEMAAYEQYF
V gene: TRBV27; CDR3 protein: CASSTSGTGGLNTEAFF
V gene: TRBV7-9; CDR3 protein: CASRRDRGDGYTF
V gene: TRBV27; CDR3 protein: CASSPAGGPNDGYTF
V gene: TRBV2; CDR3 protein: CASSVQQGYNEQFF
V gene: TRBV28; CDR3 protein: CASSFGRGQDTGELFF
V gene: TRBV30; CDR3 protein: CAWSVEDPGELFF
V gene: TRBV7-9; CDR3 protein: CASSLGGQGRGYGYTF
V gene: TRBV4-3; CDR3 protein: CASSQGGGETQYF
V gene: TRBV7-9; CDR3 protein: CASSPSGLNNEQFF
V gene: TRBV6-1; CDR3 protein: CASSGPRTGYSYEQYF
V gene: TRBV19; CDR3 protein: CASSHRTGVNTGELFF
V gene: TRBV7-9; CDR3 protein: CASEPPEQGPYEQYF
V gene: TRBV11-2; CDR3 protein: CASSSKAAGPSYEQYF
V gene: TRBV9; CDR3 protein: CASSVDLGLPIMGANVLTF
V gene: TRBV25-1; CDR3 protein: CASSSGFPGYTF
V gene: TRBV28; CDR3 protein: CASSLPNGVHEQYF
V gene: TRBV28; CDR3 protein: CASSLPREVKDEQFF
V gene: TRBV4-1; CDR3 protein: CASSQDGRTSGYEQYF
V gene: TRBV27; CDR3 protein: CASSPDRGLAYEQYF
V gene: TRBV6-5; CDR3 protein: CASSYRGEQFF
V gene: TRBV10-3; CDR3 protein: CAISDIDRRYTEAFF
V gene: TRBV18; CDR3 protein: CASSPPASYEQYF
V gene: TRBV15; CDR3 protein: CATSRDRGLDNEQFF
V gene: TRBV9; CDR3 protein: CASSVVADGEQYF
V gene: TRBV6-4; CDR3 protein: CASTTGGPYEQYF